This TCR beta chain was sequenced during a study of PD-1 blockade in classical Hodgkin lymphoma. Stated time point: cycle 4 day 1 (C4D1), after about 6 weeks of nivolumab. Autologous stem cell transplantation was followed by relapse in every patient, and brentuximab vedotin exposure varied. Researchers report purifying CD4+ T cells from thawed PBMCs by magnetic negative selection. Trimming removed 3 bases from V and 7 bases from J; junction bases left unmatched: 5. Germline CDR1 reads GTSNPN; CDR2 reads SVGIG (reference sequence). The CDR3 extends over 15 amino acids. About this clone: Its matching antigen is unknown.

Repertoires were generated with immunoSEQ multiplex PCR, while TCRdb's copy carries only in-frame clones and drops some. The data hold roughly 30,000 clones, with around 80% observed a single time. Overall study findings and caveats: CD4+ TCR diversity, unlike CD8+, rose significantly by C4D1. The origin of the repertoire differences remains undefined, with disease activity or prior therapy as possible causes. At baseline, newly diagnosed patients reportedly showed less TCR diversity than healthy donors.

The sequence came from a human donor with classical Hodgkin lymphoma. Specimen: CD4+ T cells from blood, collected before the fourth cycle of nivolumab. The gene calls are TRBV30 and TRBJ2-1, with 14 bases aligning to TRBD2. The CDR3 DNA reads TGTGCCTGGAGGAGACTAGCGGGGGGGTATAATGAGCAGTTCTTC. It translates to CAWRRLAGGYNEQFF.